Shown below are 7 T cell receptor beta chains from a single sample sequenced in a study of T cells after yellow fever vaccination. TCRdb itself ran the 5' RACE reads through MiXCR, one entry per CDR3 protein. This table holds some 560,000 distinct CDR3 sequences, about 15% found once. Sequenced here: PBMCs, sampled about 5 days after the first yellow fever vaccination. These receptor sequences come from a man aged 18 to 30 who received the YFV17D yellow fever vaccine.

V gene TRBV30 combines with J gene TRBJ1-5; no reliable D call. The CDR3 contains 13 residues. V was shortened by 3 bases and J by 4 bases, with 10 bases between the two germline ends. Germline V lookup: CDR1 GTSNPN, CDR2 SVGIG (reference sequence). CDR3: CAWSESFNQPQHF. CDR3 nucleotide sequence: TGTGCCTGGAGCGAAAGTTTTAATCAGCCCCAGCATTTT.

The chain uses TRBV7-2 and TRBJ2-5; the D gene is possibly TRBD2 (5 bases). CDR3 length: 14 residues. Trimming removed 5 bases from V and 5 bases from J, with 15 bases in between. Germline V gene sequence: CDR1 SGHTA, CDR2 FQGNSA. CDR3 in amino acids: CASSLRPWRETQYF. The CDR3 DNA sequence: TGTGCCAGCAGCCTCCGACCCTGGAGGGAGACCCAGTACTTC. Full variable domain (rest looked up from reference TRBV7-2 and TRBJ2-5): GAGVSQSPSNKVTEKGKDVELRCDPISGHTALYWYRQSLGQGLEFLIYFQGNSAPDKSGLPSDRFSAERTGGSVSTLTIQRTQQEDSAVYLCASSLRPWRETQYFGPGTRLLVL.

In its sample, this clonotype was seen a few times. The chain couples TRBV29-1 to TRBJ1-5; D possibly corresponds to TRBD1 (5 bases). The V end was cut by 6 bases, the J end by 6 bases, with 15 bases between. The germline V gene has CDR1 SQVTM and CDR2 ANQGSEA. CDR3 size: 13 residues. The CDR3 sequence: CSVGPGGSQPQHF. The CDR3 DNA is TGCAGCGTGGGCCCGGGGGGTAGTCAGCCCCAGCATTTT.

The V gene is TRBV4-1, the J gene TRBJ1-2; TRBD1 matches 8 bases. J was trimmed by 4 bases and V by 3 bases; bases with no gene match: 13. CDR1 is MGHRA and CDR2 is YSYEKL in the germline V gene. The CDR3 is 17 amino acids. In DNA form, the CDR3 reads TGCGCCAGCAGCCAGGGACCAGGGGGCGGGGGGGGCTATGGCTACACCTTC. Translated, it gives CASSQGPGGGGGYGYTF.

The chain uses TRBV6-1 and TRBJ2-5; D is possibly TRBD2 (6 bases). V was clipped by 7 bases and J by 2 bases, with 20 bases between them. The CDR3 sequence is 16 residues long. The germline CDR1 and CDR2 sequences are MNHNS and SASEGT. CDR3 amino acids: CASTRGRVGGQETQYF. CDR3 nucleotides: TGTGCCAGCACCCGGGGTAGGGTGGGGGGACAAGAGACCCAGTACTTC.

The chain joins TRBV5-4 to TRBJ2-1; D possibly matches TRBD1 or TRBD2 (5 bases each). Per germline, CDR1 SGHNT and CDR2 YYREEE (reference sequence). V was trimmed by 4 bases and J by 4 bases, leaving 15 bases between them. The CDR3 covers 15 residues. The CDR3 region is CASSETADGYNEQFF. CDR3 nucleotides: TGTGCCAGCAGCGAGACAGCGGATGGATACAATGAGCAGTTCTTC.

The table lists this clonotype with many counts. This chain connects TRBV3-1 to TRBJ2-5, with D perhaps TRBD1 (5 bases). Trimming left V 4 bases short and J 10 bases short, with 13 bases between. Germline V CDR1 and CDR2: LGHDT, YNNKEL (reference sequence). The CDR3 covers 12 residues. The CDR3 DNA reads TGTGCCAGCAGCCGGATCAGCAGGGTCCAGTACTTC. The encoded protein is CASSRISRVQYF.